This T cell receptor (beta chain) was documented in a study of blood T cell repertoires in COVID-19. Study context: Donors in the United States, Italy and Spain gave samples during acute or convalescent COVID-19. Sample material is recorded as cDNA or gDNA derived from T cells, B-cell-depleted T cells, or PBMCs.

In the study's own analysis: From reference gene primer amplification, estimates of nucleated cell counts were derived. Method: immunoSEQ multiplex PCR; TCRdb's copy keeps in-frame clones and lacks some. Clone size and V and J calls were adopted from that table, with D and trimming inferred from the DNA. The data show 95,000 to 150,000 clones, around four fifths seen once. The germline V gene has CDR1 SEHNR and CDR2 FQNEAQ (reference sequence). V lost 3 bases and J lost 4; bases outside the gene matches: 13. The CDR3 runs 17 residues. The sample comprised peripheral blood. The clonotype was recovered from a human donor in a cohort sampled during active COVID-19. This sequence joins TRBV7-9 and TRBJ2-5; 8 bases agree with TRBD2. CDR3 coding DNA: TGTGCCAGCAGCTTTCCCAGCGGGAGAGGGGTAGGAGAGACCCAGTACTTC. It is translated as CASSFPSGRGVGETQYF.